The rows below give T cell receptor beta chains drawn from one sample of a study of beta chain features in type 1 diabetes. Assay: immunoSEQ multiplex PCR; the TCRdb copy retains only in-frame clones and omits some. Among under 900,000 clones listed, 15% to 20% were seen once. Sequencing was carried out using naive CD4+ T cells from blood. The receptors shown here come from a woman younger than 35 in good health. The CDR3 runs from the conserved cysteine through the conserved F or W. Each record gives: D gene, clone size, CDR3 length, J gene, V gene, CDR3 DNA, CDR3 protein. A D gene is named only where the DNA matches it firmly. A clone size is listed for some rows: how often the clone was seen (once, few, many), or a class if it is expanded.

D gene: .; clone size: .; CDR3 length: 15; J gene: TRBJ2-1; V gene: TRBV7-2; CDR3 DNA: TGTGCCAGCAGCCTGAGACTAGTATCATCGAATGAGCAGTTCTTC; CDR3 protein: CASSLRLVSSNEQFF
D gene: .; clone size: few; CDR3 length: 16; J gene: TRBJ2-2; V gene: TRBV6-1; CDR3 DNA: TGTGCCAGCAGTGCGACCCGAGGAAAGAACACCGGGGAGCTGTTTTTT; CDR3 protein: CASSATRGKNTGELFF
D gene: .; clone size: .; CDR3 length: 13; J gene: TRBJ2-3; V gene: TRBV7-9; CDR3 DNA: TGTGCCAGCAGCTACTACAGCACAGATACGCAGTATTTT; CDR3 protein: CASSYYSTDTQYF
D gene: .; clone size: .; CDR3 length: 14; J gene: TRBJ2-3; V gene: TRBV2; CDR3 DNA: TGTGCCAGCAGTGTCCGATCCTTCACAGATACGCAGTATTTT; CDR3 protein: CASSVRSFTDTQYF
D gene: .; clone size: few; CDR3 length: 15; J gene: TRBJ1-4; V gene: TRBV19; CDR3 DNA: TGTGCCAGTAGTATGTACGCCAGGCAAGATGAAAAACTGTTTTTT; CDR3 protein: CASSMYARQDEKLFF
D gene: TRBD2; clone size: few; CDR3 length: 15; J gene: TRBJ2-3; V gene: TRBV28; CDR3 DNA: TGTGCCAGCAGCCTCTATAGCGGGAGGGTAGATACGCAGTATTTT; CDR3 protein: CASSLYSGRVDTQYF
D gene: .; clone size: .; CDR3 length: 12; J gene: TRBJ1-2; V gene: TRBV5-6; CDR3 DNA: TGTGCCAGCAGCTTGTCTCTCTATGGCTACACCTTC; CDR3 protein: CASSLSLYGYTF
D gene: TRBD1; clone size: .; CDR3 length: 14; J gene: TRBJ1-1; V gene: TRBV7-9; CDR3 DNA: TGTGCCAGCAGCTTAGTAGGATCAGGGGGGGCAGCTTTCTTT; CDR3 protein: CASSLVGSGGAAFF
D gene: .; clone size: few; CDR3 length: 14; J gene: TRBJ2-7; V gene: TRBV7-2; CDR3 DNA: TGTGCCAGCAGCTTAGGACGGATGGTTGTGGAGCAGTACTTC; CDR3 protein: CASSLGRMVVEQYF
D gene: TRBD2; clone size: .; CDR3 length: 17; J gene: TRBJ2-3; V gene: TRBV5-5; CDR3 DNA: TGTGCCAGCAGCTCGGGACTAGCGGGGAGTGACTCAGATACGCAGTATTTT; CDR3 protein: CASSSGLAGSDSDTQYF
D gene: TRBD2; clone size: .; CDR3 length: 18; J gene: TRBJ2-1; V gene: TRBV4-1; CDR3 DNA: TGCGCCAGCAGCCACCCCACCCTTAGCGGGAGATCGAACAATGAGCAGTTCTTC; CDR3 protein: CASSHPTLSGRSNNEQFF
D gene: .; clone size: .; CDR3 length: 15; J gene: TRBJ1-1; V gene: TRBV18; CDR3 DNA: TGTGCCAGCTCACCAACCCCAGCACGGGACTGGGAAGCTTTCTTT; CDR3 protein: CASSPTPARDWEAFF
D gene: .; clone size: .; CDR3 length: 14; J gene: TRBJ1-2; V gene: TRBV15; CDR3 DNA: TGTGCCACCAGCAGAGTGGTGGACAACTATGGCTACACCTTC; CDR3 protein: CATSRVVDNYGYTF
D gene: TRBD2; clone size: .; CDR3 length: 14; J gene: TRBJ2-7; V gene: TRBV7-2; CDR3 DNA: TGTGCCAGCAGCTTAGAGCGGGGGCCCTACGAGCAGTACTTC; CDR3 protein: CASSLERGPYEQYF
D gene: .; clone size: .; CDR3 length: 16; J gene: TRBJ2-7; V gene: TRBV7-9; CDR3 DNA: TGTGCCAGCAGCGCCACAGGACGCTCACAGATCTACGAGCAGTACTTC; CDR3 protein: CASSATGRSQIYEQYF
D gene: .; clone size: few; CDR3 length: 16; J gene: TRBJ2-2; V gene: TRBV7-9; CDR3 DNA: TGTGCCAGCAGCTCTCCGGGACCAAGGAACACCGGGGAGCTGTTTTTT; CDR3 protein: CASSSPGPRNTGELFF
D gene: TRBD2; clone size: few; CDR3 length: 16; J gene: TRBJ2-2; V gene: TRBV4-3; CDR3 DNA: TGCGCCAGCAGCCAAGATGGGGGGGCGAACACCGGGGAGCTGTTTTTT; CDR3 protein: CASSQDGGANTGELFF
D gene: .; clone size: few; CDR3 length: 13; J gene: TRBJ1-4; V gene: TRBV28; CDR3 DNA: TGTGCCAGCAGAGAAACTCATGTTGAAAAACTGTTTTTT; CDR3 protein: CASRETHVEKLFF
D gene: .; clone size: .; CDR3 length: 13; J gene: TRBJ2-1; V gene: TRBV9; CDR3 DNA: TGTGCCAGCGGAGGGTCAGGATACAATGAGCAGTTCTTC; CDR3 protein: CASGGSGYNEQFF
D gene: TRBD1; clone size: .; CDR3 length: 13; J gene: TRBJ1-1; V gene: TRBV29-1; CDR3 DNA: TGCAGCGTTAACCCGGGACAGGGGACTGAAGCTTTCTTT; CDR3 protein: CSVNPGQGTEAFF
D gene: .; clone size: .; CDR3 length: 11; J gene: TRBJ2-1; V gene: TRBV2; CDR3 DNA: TGTGCCAGCAACCAGTACAATGAGCAGTTCTTC; CDR3 protein: CASNQYNEQFF
D gene: .; clone size: .; CDR3 length: 12; J gene: TRBJ2-3; V gene: TRBV7-8; CDR3 DNA: TGTGCCAGCTCCTCAAGCACAGATACGCAGTATTTT; CDR3 protein: CASSSSTDTQYF
D gene: TRBD1; clone size: .; CDR3 length: 14; J gene: TRBJ2-7; V gene: TRBV6-6; CDR3 DNA: TGTGCCAGCAGAGCAGGACAGGGGGCCTACGAGCAGTACTTC; CDR3 protein: CASRAGQGAYEQYF
D gene: .; clone size: .; CDR3 length: 12; J gene: TRBJ1-2; V gene: TRBV7-2; CDR3 DNA: TGTGCCAGCAGCTTAGGGGTGCGTGGCTACACCTTC; CDR3 protein: CASSLGVRGYTF
D gene: TRBD1; clone size: .; CDR3 length: 12; J gene: TRBJ2-3; V gene: TRBV11-2; CDR3 DNA: TGTGCCAGCAGCTTATCTGACAGGGGTGTGTATTTT; CDR3 protein: CASSLSDRGVYF
D gene: .; clone size: .; CDR3 length: 16; J gene: TRBJ2-4; V gene: TRBV5-4; CDR3 DNA: TGTGCCAGCAGCCTAGGACCCTCGGAGGCCAAAAACATTCAGTACTTC; CDR3 protein: CASSLGPSEAKNIQYF
D gene: .; clone size: few; CDR3 length: 13; J gene: TRBJ1-5; V gene: TRBV28; CDR3 DNA: TGTGCCAGCAGTCCGTCCGCGGGTCAGCCCCAGCATTTT; CDR3 protein: CASSPSAGQPQHF
D gene: TRBD1; clone size: few; CDR3 length: 15; J gene: TRBJ1-1; V gene: TRBV27; CDR3 DNA: TGTGCCAGCAGGAGGAAAACAGGGGGCGGTCGAAGAGCTTTCTTT; CDR3 protein: CASRRKTGGGRRAFF
D gene: TRBD1; clone size: few; CDR3 length: 14; J gene: TRBJ2-7; V gene: TRBV10-3; CDR3 DNA: TGTGCCATCAGCAACCGGGACAGGGCCCACGAGCAGTACTTC; CDR3 protein: CAISNRDRAHEQYF
D gene: .; clone size: .; CDR3 length: 14; J gene: TRBJ1-2; V gene: TRBV10-3; CDR3 DNA: TGTGCCACGGGCCCCCGTCCCGGGGGCTATGGCTACACCTTC; CDR3 protein: CATGPRPGGYGYTF
D gene: .; clone size: .; CDR3 length: 12; J gene: TRBJ1-2; V gene: TRBV6-1; CDR3 DNA: TGTGCCAGCAGTGAAGAGATCCGGGGCTACACCTTC; CDR3 protein: CASSEEIRGYTF
D gene: TRBD2; clone size: .; CDR3 length: 17; J gene: TRBJ2-1; V gene: TRBV2; CDR3 DNA: TGTGCCAGCAGTGATGATACTAGCGGTAGCTCCTACAATGAGCAGTTCTTC; CDR3 protein: CASSDDTSGSSYNEQFF
D gene: .; clone size: .; CDR3 length: 17; J gene: TRBJ2-2; V gene: TRBV5-1; CDR3 DNA: TGCGCCAGCAGCTTCCCCGCCCTGGGGTCGATTGCCGGGGAGCTGTTTTTT; CDR3 protein: CASSFPALGSIAGELFF
D gene: .; clone size: few; CDR3 length: 15; J gene: TRBJ1-1; V gene: TRBV6-5; CDR3 DNA: TGTGCCAGCACCGCAGGCGGGGGAATGAACACTGAAGCTTTCTTT; CDR3 protein: CASTAGGGMNTEAFF
D gene: .; clone size: .; CDR3 length: 14; J gene: TRBJ2-3; V gene: TRBV15; CDR3 DNA: TGTGCCACCAGCAGAGATCCAAAGGGAGATACGCAGTATTTT; CDR3 protein: CATSRDPKGDTQYF
D gene: TRBD1; clone size: few; CDR3 length: 16; J gene: TRBJ2-3; V gene: TRBV4-3; CDR3 DNA: TGCGCCAGCAGCCCACAGGGGGCGATAGGTTGGGATACGCAGTATTTT; CDR3 protein: CASSPQGAIGWDTQYF
D gene: TRBD1; clone size: .; CDR3 length: 17; J gene: TRBJ1-4; V gene: TRBV4-1; CDR3 DNA: TGCGCCAGCAGCCAAGGGGGACGGGGACAGGGCGGTGAAAAACTGTTTTTT; CDR3 protein: CASSQGGRGQGGEKLFF
D gene: .; clone size: few; CDR3 length: 15; J gene: TRBJ2-1; V gene: TRBV7-9; CDR3 DNA: TGTGCCAGCACCATCATTTCGGCGGCGAGGAATGAGCAGTTCTTC; CDR3 protein: CASTIISAARNEQFF
D gene: .; clone size: few; CDR3 length: 15; J gene: TRBJ1-2; V gene: TRBV6-5; CDR3 DNA: TGTGCCAGCAGTTACAGTGGGGGCCTGCTTTTGGGCTACACCTTC; CDR3 protein: CASSYSGGLLLGYTF
D gene: .; clone size: .; CDR3 length: 15; J gene: TRBJ1-4; V gene: TRBV10-3; CDR3 DNA: TGTGCCATCAGTGAGTCCCCAGGGAATAATGAAAAACTGTTTTTT; CDR3 protein: CAISESPGNNEKLFF
D gene: .; clone size: .; CDR3 length: 14; J gene: TRBJ2-2; V gene: TRBV5-1; CDR3 DNA: TGCGCCAGCACCGGGACTTCTTACACCGGGGAGCTGTTTTTT; CDR3 protein: CASTGTSYTGELFF
D gene: TRBD2; clone size: .; CDR3 length: 18; J gene: TRBJ2-3; V gene: TRBV4-3; CDR3 DNA: TGCGCCAGCAGCCAAACCCCCGAAGGCGGGAGGACCACAGATACGCAGTATTTT; CDR3 protein: CASSQTPEGGRTTDTQYF
D gene: .; clone size: .; CDR3 length: 13; J gene: TRBJ2-1; V gene: TRBV7-2; CDR3 DNA: TGTGCCAGCAGCCATACACTTTACAATGAGCAGTTCTTC; CDR3 protein: CASSHTLYNEQFF
D gene: TRBD1; clone size: .; CDR3 length: 19; J gene: TRBJ2-4; V gene: TRBV28; CDR3 DNA: TGTGCCAGCAGCCGCGTTAGGACAGGGGGCCGATCGGCCAAAAACATTCAGTACTTC; CDR3 protein: CASSRVRTGGRSAKNIQYF
D gene: .; clone size: .; CDR3 length: 14; J gene: TRBJ1-2; V gene: TRBV6-6; CDR3 DNA: TGTGCCAGCAGTTACTCTTGGACGGACTATGGCTACACCTTC; CDR3 protein: CASSYSWTDYGYTF
D gene: TRBD2; clone size: few; CDR3 length: 16; J gene: TRBJ2-1; V gene: TRBV15; CDR3 DNA: TGTGCCACCAGCAGAGATGGTACTAGCGGGATTGATGAGCAGTTCTTC; CDR3 protein: CATSRDGTSGIDEQFF
D gene: .; clone size: .; CDR3 length: 11; J gene: TRBJ1-4; V gene: TRBV6-1; CDR3 DNA: TGTGCCAGCAGTTTCGGGGAAAAACTGTTTTTT; CDR3 protein: CASSFGEKLFF
D gene: .; clone size: few; CDR3 length: 16; J gene: TRBJ2-1; V gene: TRBV7-6; CDR3 DNA: TGTGCCAGCAGCTTAGGGCACAGGGCTCCCTACAATGAGCAGTTCTTC; CDR3 protein: CASSLGHRAPYNEQFF
D gene: TRBD1; clone size: few; CDR3 length: 18; J gene: TRBJ2-2; V gene: TRBV19; CDR3 DNA: TGTGCCAGCGAAGACAGGGTCATAAGGTCTGGGCGGACCGGGGAGCTGTTTTTT; CDR3 protein: CASEDRVIRSGRTGELFF
D gene: TRBD2; clone size: few; CDR3 length: 18; J gene: TRBJ2-2; V gene: TRBV4-2; CDR3 DNA: TGTGCCAGCAGCCTAAAGGCCCCGCTGGGACTAGCGGGAGGGGAGCTGTTTTTT; CDR3 protein: CASSLKAPLGLAGGELFF
D gene: TRBD2; clone size: few; CDR3 length: 14; J gene: TRBJ2-7; V gene: TRBV7-2; CDR3 DNA: TGTGCCAGCAGCCTTAGCGGGAGGGGCTACGAGCAGTACTTC; CDR3 protein: CASSLSGRGYEQYF
D gene: .; clone size: .; CDR3 length: 10; J gene: TRBJ2-7; V gene: TRBV28; CDR3 DNA: TGTGCCAGCAGCCGGGCCGAGCAGTACTTC; CDR3 protein: CASSRAEQYF
D gene: .; clone size: few; CDR3 length: 13; J gene: TRBJ2-5; V gene: TRBV6-5; CDR3 DNA: TGTGCCAGCAGTTACGGGGGGCTAGAGACCCAGTACTTC; CDR3 protein: CASSYGGLETQYF